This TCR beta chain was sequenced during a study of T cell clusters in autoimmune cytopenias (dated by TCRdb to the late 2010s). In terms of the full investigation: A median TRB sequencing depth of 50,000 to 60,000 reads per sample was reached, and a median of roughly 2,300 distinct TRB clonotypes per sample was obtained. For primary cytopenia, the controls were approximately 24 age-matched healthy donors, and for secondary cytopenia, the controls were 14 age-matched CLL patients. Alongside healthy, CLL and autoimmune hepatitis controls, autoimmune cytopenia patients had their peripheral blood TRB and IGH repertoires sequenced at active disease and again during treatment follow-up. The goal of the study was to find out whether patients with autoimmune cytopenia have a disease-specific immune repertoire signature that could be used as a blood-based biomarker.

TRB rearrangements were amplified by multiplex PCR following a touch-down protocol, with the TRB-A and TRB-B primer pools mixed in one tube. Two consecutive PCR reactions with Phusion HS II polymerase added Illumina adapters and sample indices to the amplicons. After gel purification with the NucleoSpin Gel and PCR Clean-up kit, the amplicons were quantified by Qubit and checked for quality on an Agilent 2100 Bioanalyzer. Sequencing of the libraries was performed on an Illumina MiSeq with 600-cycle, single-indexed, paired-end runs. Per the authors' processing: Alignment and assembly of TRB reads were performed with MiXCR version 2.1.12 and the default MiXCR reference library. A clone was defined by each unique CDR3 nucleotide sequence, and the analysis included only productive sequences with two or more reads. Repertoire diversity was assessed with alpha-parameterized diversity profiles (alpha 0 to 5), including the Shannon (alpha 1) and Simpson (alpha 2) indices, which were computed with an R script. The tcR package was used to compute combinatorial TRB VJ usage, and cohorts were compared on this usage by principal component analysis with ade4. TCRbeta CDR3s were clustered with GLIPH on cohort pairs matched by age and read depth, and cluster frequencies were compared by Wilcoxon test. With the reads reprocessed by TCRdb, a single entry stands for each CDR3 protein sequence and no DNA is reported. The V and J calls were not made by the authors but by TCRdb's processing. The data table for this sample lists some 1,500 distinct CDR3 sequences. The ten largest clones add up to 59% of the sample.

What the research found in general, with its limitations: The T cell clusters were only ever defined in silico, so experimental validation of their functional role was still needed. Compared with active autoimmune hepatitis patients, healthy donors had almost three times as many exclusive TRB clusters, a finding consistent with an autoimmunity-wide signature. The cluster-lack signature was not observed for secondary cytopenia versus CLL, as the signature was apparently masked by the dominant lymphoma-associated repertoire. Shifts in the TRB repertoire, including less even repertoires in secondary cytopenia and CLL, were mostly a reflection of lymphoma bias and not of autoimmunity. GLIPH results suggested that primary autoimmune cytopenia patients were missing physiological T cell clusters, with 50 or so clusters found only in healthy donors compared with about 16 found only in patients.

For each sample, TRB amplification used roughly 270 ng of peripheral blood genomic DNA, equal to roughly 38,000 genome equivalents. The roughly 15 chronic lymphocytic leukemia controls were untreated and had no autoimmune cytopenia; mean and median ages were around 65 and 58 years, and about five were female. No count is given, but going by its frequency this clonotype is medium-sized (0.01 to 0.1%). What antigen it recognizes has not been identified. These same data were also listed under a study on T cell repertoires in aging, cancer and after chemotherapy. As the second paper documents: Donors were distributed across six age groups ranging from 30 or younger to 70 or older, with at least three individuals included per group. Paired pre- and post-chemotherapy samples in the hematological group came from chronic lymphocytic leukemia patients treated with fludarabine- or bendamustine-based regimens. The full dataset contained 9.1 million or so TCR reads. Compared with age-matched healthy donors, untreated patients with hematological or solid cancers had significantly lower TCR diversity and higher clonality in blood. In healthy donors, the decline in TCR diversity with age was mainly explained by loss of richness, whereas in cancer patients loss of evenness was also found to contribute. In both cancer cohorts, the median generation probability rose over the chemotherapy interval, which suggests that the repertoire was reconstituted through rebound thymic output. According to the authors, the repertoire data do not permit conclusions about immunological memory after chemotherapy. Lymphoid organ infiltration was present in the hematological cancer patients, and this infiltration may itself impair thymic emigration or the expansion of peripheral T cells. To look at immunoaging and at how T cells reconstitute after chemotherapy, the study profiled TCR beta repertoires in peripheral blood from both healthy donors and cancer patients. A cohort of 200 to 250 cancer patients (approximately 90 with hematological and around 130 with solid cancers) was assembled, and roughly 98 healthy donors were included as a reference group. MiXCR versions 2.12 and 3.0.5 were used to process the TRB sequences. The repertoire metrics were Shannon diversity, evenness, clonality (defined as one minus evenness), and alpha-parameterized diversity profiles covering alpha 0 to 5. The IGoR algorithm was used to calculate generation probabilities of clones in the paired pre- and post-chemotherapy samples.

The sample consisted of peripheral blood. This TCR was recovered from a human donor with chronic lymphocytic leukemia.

The encoded CDR3 is CSAGESATSTDTQYF. The chain uses TRBV20-1 and TRBJ2-3. In the germline V gene (reference sequence), CDR1 corresponds to DFQATT and CDR2 to SNEGSKA. The CDR3 numbers 15 residues from cysteine through phenylalanine. The record lacks a DNA sequence.